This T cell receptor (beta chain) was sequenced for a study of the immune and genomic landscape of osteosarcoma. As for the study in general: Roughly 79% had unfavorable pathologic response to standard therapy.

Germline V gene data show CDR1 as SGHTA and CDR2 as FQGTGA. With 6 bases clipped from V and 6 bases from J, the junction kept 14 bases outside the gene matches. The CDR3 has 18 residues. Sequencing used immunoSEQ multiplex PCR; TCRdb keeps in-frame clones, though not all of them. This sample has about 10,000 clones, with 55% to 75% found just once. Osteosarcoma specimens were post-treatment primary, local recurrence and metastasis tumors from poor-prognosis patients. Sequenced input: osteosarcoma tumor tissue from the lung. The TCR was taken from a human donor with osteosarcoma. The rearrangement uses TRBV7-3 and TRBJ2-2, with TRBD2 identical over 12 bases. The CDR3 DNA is TGTGCCAGCAGAAGGACTAGCGGGAAGGGAGTACTGTCCGGGGAGCTGTTTTTT. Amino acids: CASRRTSGKGVLSGELFF.